This TCR beta chain is drawn from a study of hypomethylating agent response in myelodysplastic syndrome. At the level of the study: The mean patient age was about 70 +/- 6 years, and diploid cytogenetics predominated. The most frequent mutation was TET2, in about 45% of the 11 patients. Responders were 6 or 7 patients with complete response or hematologic improvement; five were non-responders.

Per germline, CDR1 SGDLS and CDR2 YYNGEE. This CDR3 is built from 13 residues. V was clipped by 1 base and J by 6 bases, with 7 bases between them. No T-cell subset sorting was done; bone marrow was analyzed in bulk. Sequencing used immunoSEQ multiplex PCR; TCRdb keeps in-frame clones, though not all of them. The sample gives about 6,600 clones, around 80% of which show up once; around a quarter is in the top ten. The sequence was collected from a human donor with myelodysplastic syndrome. The genes are TRBV9 and TRBJ2-2, with TRBD1 as a possible D gene (6 bases). The starting material was bone marrow, obtained before or after starting hypomethylating agent treatment for myelodysplastic syndrome (not recorded which). The CDR3 coding sequence is TGTGCCAGCAGCGTACAGGGGTCCGGGGAGCTGTTTTTT. It encodes CASSVQGSGELFF.